This T cell receptor (beta chain) was identified in a study of T cell responses to AZD1222 COVID-19 vaccine. Details on this clone: Its target is unknown.

Study-wide results and caveats: Following two doses of AZD1222, Spike-specific TCR breadth and depth rose.

Generated by immunoSEQ multiplex PCR, the TCRdb table keeps only in-frame clones and is missing some. The table records roughly 100,000 clones, about 88% of them present only once. Here the sequenced sample was peripheral blood, taken on day 0 of AZD1222 vaccination. This clonotype was obtained from an adult in good health.

The CDR3 DNA sequence: TGTGCCAGCAGTCTCGACAGGGTGAACACTGAAGCTTTCTTT. Protein sequence: CASSLDRVNTEAFF. V gene TRBV6-2 or TRBV6-3 combines with J gene TRBJ1-1; 7 bases are shared with TRBD1. The CDR3 runs to 14 residues. CDR1 and CDR2 from the germline V gene are MNHEY and SVGEGT. V lost 5 bases to trimming and J lost 0 bases; unmatched junction nucleotides: 3.